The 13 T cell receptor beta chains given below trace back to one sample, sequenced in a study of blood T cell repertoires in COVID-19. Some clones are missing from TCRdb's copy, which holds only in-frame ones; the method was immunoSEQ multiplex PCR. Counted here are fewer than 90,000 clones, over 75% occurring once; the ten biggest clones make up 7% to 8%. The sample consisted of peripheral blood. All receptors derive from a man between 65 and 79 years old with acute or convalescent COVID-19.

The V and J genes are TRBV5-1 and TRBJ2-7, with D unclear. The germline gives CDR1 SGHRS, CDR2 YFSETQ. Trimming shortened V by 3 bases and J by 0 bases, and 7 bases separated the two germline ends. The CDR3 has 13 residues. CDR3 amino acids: CASSSPLSYEQYF. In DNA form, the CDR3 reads TGCGCCAGCAGCTCCCCACTCTCCTACGAGCAGTACTTC.

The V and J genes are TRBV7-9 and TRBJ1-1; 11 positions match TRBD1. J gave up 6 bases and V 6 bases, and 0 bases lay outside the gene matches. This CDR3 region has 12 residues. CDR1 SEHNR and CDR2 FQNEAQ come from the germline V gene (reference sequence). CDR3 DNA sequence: TGTGCCAGCAGGGGACAGGGGGCTGAAGCTTTCTTT. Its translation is CASRGQGAEAFF.

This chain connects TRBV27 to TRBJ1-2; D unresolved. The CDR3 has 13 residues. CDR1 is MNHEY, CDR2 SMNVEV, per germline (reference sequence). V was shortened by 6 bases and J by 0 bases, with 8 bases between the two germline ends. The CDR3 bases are TGTGCCAGCAGCAACGTAGCTAACTATGGCTACACCTTC. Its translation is CASSNVANYGYTF.

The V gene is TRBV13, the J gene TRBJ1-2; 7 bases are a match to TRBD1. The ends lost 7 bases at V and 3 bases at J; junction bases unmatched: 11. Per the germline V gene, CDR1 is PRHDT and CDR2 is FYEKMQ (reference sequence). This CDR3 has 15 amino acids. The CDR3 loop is CASTSGRQGYYGYTF. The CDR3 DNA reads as TGTGCCAGCACCTCGGGGAGACAGGGTTACTATGGCTACACCTTC. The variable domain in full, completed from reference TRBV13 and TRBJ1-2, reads AAGVIQSPRHLIKEKRETATLKCYPIPRHDTVYWYQQGPGQDPQFLISFYEKMQSDKGSIPDRFSAQQFSDYHSELNMSSLELGDSALYFCASTSGRQGYYGYTFGSGTRLTVV.

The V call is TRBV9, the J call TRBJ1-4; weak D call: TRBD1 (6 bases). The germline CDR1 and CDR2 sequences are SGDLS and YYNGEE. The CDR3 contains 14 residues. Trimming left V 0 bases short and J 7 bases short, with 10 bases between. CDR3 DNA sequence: TGTGCCAGCAGCGTAGGGGACAACGGTGAAAAACTGTTTTTT. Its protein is CASSVGDNGEKLFF. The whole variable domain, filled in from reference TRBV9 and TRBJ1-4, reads DSGVTQTPKHLITATGQRVTLRCSPRSGDLSVYWYQQSLDQGLQFLIQYYNGEERAKGNILERFSAQQFPDLHSELNLSSLELGDSALYFCASSVGDNGEKLFFGSGTQLSVL.

CDR3 residues: CASRGLTLGSDEQFF. The CDR3 nucleotides read TGCGCCAGCAGAGGCTTGACACTAGGGTCTGATGAGCAGTTCTTC. This chain links TRBV4-1 with TRBJ2-1; D possibly corresponds to TRBD2 (5 bases). Germline V gene data show CDR1 as MGHRA and CDR2 as YSYEKL. V was clipped by 6 bases and J by 8 bases, with 20 bases between them. The CDR3 totals 15 residues.

CDR3 loop: CASSPRTGNYGYTF. CDR3 DNA: TGTGCCAGCAGTCCTCGGACGGGGAACTATGGCTACACCTTC. The J gene is TRBJ1-2, the V gene TRBV28; D unresolved. Looked up from germline, CDR1 is MDHEN and CDR2 is SYDVKM. This CDR3 spans 14 amino acids. Trimming stripped 5 bases from V and 2 bases from J, with 12 bases between.

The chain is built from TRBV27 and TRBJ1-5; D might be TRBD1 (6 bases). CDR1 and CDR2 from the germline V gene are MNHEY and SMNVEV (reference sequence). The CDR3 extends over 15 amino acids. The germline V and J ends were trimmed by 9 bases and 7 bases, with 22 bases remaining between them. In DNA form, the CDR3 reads TGTGCCAGGTCTAGAAACGCAGGGGTAGGCCAGCCCCAGCATTTT. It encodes CARSRNAGVGQPQHF.

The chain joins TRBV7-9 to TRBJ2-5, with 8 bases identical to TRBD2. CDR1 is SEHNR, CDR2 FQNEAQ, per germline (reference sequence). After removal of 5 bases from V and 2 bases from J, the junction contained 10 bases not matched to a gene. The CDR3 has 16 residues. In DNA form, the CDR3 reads TGTGCCAGCAGCCTGGTTCGTAGCGGGATGCAAGAGACCCAGTACTTC. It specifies CASSLVRSGMQETQYF.

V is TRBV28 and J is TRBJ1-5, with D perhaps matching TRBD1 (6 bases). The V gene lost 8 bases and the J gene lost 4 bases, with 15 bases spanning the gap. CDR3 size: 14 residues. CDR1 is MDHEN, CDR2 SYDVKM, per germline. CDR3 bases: TGTGCCAGCCAGGGAGGGGGGGCAAATCAGCCCCAGCATTTT. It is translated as CASQGGGANQPQHF.

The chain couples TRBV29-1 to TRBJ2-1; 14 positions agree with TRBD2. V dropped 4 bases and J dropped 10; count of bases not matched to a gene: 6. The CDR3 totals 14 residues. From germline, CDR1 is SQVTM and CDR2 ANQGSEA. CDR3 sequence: CSVVPGLAGDEQFF. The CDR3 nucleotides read TGCAGCGTTGTACCGGGACTAGCGGGAGACGAGCAGTTCTTC.

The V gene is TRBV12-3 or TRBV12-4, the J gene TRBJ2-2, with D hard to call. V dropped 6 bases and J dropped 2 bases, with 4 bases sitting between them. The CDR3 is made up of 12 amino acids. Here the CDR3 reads CASSQNTGELFF. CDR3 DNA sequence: TGTGCCAGCAGCCAAAACACCGGGGAGCTGTTTTTT.

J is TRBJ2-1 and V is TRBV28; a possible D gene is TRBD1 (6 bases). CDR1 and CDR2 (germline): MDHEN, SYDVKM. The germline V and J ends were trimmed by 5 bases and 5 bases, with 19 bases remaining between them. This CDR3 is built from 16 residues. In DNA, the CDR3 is TGTGCCAGCAGTCCCGGACAGTGGCATAACGACAATGAGCAGTTCTTC. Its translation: CASSPGQWHNDNEQFF.